This T cell receptor (beta chain) is from a study of technical replicates of blood from several donors. Only in-frame clones appear in the TCRdb table, and some are missing; sequencing was by immunoSEQ multiplex PCR. The sample includes roughly 80,000 clones, roughly 93% of them seen just once. V lost 3 bases and J lost 5, with 16 bases in between. CDR1 WNHNN and CDR2 SYGVQD come from the germline V gene (reference sequence). The CDR3 sequence is 15 residues long. This TCR was sampled from a human donor in good health. Sequencing input: T cells isolated from PBMCs. This rearrangement joins TRBV10-1 to TRBJ2-5, with no clear D. The CDR3 DNA follows: TGCGCCAGCAGTGATTCTGTGGATCTCGGGGAGACCCAGTACTTC. It codes for CASSDSVDLGETQYF.